This TCR beta chain derives from a study of T cell repertoires in cytomegalovirus infection. Study-wide background: In public TCR beta signatures, there were indications of both CMV infection and matching HLA type.

Findings and caveats of the study: Ex vivo, HLA-C-restricted CMV-specific TCR beta clonotypes prevailed over the rest of the response. CMV carriers having the relevant HLA were flagged by cumulative public TCR beta family frequency.

This clonotype was detected many times. Its target is not known. TCRdb itself ran the reads through MiXCR, one entry per CDR3 protein. In the table there are around 280,000 distinct CDR3 sequences, approximately 8.9% of which are singletons. The CDR3 has 16 residues. J was trimmed by 3 bases and V by 2 bases; bases with no gene match: 8. The germline CDR1 and CDR2 sequences are MNHNY and SVGAGI (reference sequence). The sequence was collected from a human donor in good health (CMV status not recorded). Some clones in this sample may be carry-over from other donors' samples. The sample consisted of PBMCs. V and J are TRBV6-6 and TRBJ2-7, with TRBD1 matching over 9 bases. The CDR3 DNA follows: TGTGCCAGCAGTTACCGGACAGGGGAGCGATACTACGAGCAGTACTTC. It translates to CASSYRTGERYYEQYF.